This T cell receptor (beta chain) was recorded in a study of graft-versus-host responses after intestinal transplantation. General study results and limits: Investigators detected GvH clones in recipient marrow, with some emerging earlier in ileum or blood. Allografts of patients with graft-donor T cell macrochimerism showed high graft-versus-host to host-versus-graft clone ratios.

Profiling relied on immunoSEQ multiplex PCR, and the TCRdb table lists in-frame clones only, not all of them. The sample includes about 2,200 clones, about 29% of them seen just once. Relative to its sample, this clone is large. The V gene's germline CDR1 is SGHTA and CDR2 FQGNSA. CDR3 length: 14 amino acids. The V end lost 5 bases, the J end lost 8 bases, and 15 bases lay between the germline ends. The authors seeded roughly 200,000 CFSE-labeled responder cells together with roughly 200,000 irradiated stimulator cells tagged with violet dye. The specimen comprised alloreactive CD8+ T cells from a mixed lymphocyte reaction culture, sampled before transplantation. Sample subset: CFSE-low proliferating T cells sorted from roughly six-day pre-transplant mixed lymphocyte reaction (GvH or HvG direction). The clonotype was recovered from a human patient who was an organ donor for intestinal transplantation. V usage is TRBV7-2 and J usage is TRBJ2-2; tentatively, D is TRBD1 (5 bases). The CDR3 is CASSKGAGLGELFF. CDR3 nucleotide sequence: TGTGCCAGCAGCAAAGGGGCAGGGCTAGGGGAGCTGTTTTTT.